This T cell receptor (beta chain) is drawn from a study of T cell responses to AZD1222 COVID-19 vaccine. The study's findings and limits: At study baseline, merely a handful of AZD1222 recipients were seropositive. Close to half of spike-specific TCRs reportedly recognize unmutated variant regions. Clonal diversity may have been underestimated in mostly white British donors.

Some clones are missing from TCRdb's copy, which holds only in-frame ones; the method was immunoSEQ multiplex PCR. The sample lists tens of thousands of clones; around 88% were seen once. Germline assignment: CDR1 MNHNS and CDR2 SASEGT. The CDR3 is 17 amino acids. V lost 3 bases, J lost 4 bases, and 18 bases lay in between. Note on this clone: The antigen is unknown.

The sequence derives from an adult in good health. Sequencing was performed on peripheral blood, taken on day 0 of MenACWY control vaccination. The chain combines TRBV6-1 with TRBJ2-2, with D perhaps TRBD1 (6 bases). CDR3 sequence (DNA): TGTGCCAGCAGTGACGACTGGACAGTTGATGGCACCGGGGAGCTGTTTTTT. This codes for CASSDDWTVDGTGELFF.